Below are 5 T cell receptor beta chains sequenced from a single sample in a study of shared clonotypes between healthy human individuals (dated by TCRdb to the early 2020s). The method was the immunoSEQ multiplex PCR assay. Here the immuneACCESS table is served through TCRdb, limited to in-frame sequences with V and J called. Missing clones are a known gap in these copies; in checked studies unresolved V genes cover under half, and the rest lacks a known reason. Across this sample there are hundreds of thousands of clones, with more than 70% seen only once. 1.5% to 2% of the sample comes from the top ten. Material: memory CD4+ T cells sorted from blood. The cell subset or site label corresponds to: CD45RA-negative fraction. The receptors were sampled from a woman in her thirties in good health.

The chain carries TRBV5-1 and TRBJ2-1; a possible D gene is TRBD2 (6 bases). Per germline, CDR1 SGHRS and CDR2 YFSETQ. The CDR3 is 17 amino acids. Trimming cost V 3 bases and J 8 bases, with 24 bases left between them. The CDR3 loop reads CASSSTPFVGGSDEQFF. DNA for the CDR3: TGCGCCAGCAGCTCGACCCCTTTTGTGGGAGGTTCAGATGAGCAGTTCTTC. Supplemented by reference TRBV5-1 and TRBJ2-1, the full variable domain reads KAGVTQTPRYLIKTRGQQVTLSCSPISGHRSVSWYQQTPGQGLQFLFEYFSETQRNKGNFPGRFSGRQFSNSRSEMNVSTLELGDSALYLCASSSTPFVGGSDEQFFGPGTRLTVL.

In this sample, this clone turned up a few times. V and J are TRBV28 and TRBJ2-7, with D possibly matching TRBD2 (7 bases). Deletions cut 10 bases from V and 3 bases from J, with 16 bases between. The CDR3 has 13 residues. In germline, CDR1 is MDHEN, CDR2 SYDVKM. DNA of the CDR3: TGTGCCATTCGGGGGGCGGTCTTCTACGAGCAGTACTTC. Its protein is CAIRGAVFYEQYF.

The genes are TRBV5-4 and TRBJ1-2, with a weak D call TRBD1 (6 bases). The CDR3 runs 13 residues. Germline CDR1 is SGHNT and CDR2 is YYREEE (reference sequence). Deletions cut 4 bases from V and 4 bases from J, with 11 bases between. The CDR3 sequence: CASSLGGTYGYTF. For the CDR3, the DNA is TGTGCCAGCAGCCTCGGGGGCACCTATGGCTACACCTTC.

In DNA form, the CDR3 reads TGCGCCAGCGACAGGTGGAGGGACCACTCCTACAATGAGCAGTTCTTC. It translates to CASDRWRDHSYNEQFF. The chain carries TRBV23-1 and TRBJ2-1; D could derive from TRBD1 or TRBD2 (6 bases each). TRBV23-1 belongs to the ORF category, with a function that is uncertain. The CDR3 has 16 amino acids. The V gene lost 8 bases and the J gene lost 0 bases, with 17 bases spanning the gap.

The genes are TRBV6-4 and TRBJ2-3; D not certain. The V end was cut by 4 bases, the J end by 5 bases, with 10 bases between. Germline CDR1 MRHNA, CDR2 SNTAGT. This CDR3 has 13 residues. The CDR3 region has the DNA TGTGCCAGCAGTGCCCAGCACGGAGATACGCAGTATTTT. This codes for CASSAQHGDTQYF.